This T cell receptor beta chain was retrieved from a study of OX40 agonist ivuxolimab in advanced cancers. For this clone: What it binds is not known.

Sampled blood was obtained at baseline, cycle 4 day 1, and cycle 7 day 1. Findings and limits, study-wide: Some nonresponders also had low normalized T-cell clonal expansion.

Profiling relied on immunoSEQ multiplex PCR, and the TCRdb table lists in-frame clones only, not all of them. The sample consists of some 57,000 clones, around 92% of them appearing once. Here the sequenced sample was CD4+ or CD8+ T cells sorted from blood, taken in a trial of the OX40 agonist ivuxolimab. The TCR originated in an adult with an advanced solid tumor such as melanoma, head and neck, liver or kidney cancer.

CDR3 protein: CASSYGLAGGPDTQYF. DNA of the CDR3: TGTGCCAGCAGTTACGGACTAGCGGGAGGGCCAGATACGCAGTATTTT. The rearrangement joins TRBV6-6 to TRBJ2-3; 15 bases agree with TRBD2. Per germline, CDR1 MNHNY and CDR2 SVGAGI (reference sequence). The length of the CDR3 is 16 residues. V was pared by 2 bases and J by 4 bases, with 1 base of the junction left unmatched.